This T cell receptor (beta chain) was identified during a study of cytomegalovirus exposure and HLA in healthy donors. PCR involved 60 Vbeta and 13 Jbeta primers. The protocol was immunoSEQ multiplex PCR, while the TCRdb copy is restricted to in-frame clones and leaves out a portion. This table has more than 90,000 clones, around 77% appearing once. CDR1 SGHTA and CDR2 FQGNSA come from the germline V gene. Trimming left V 5 bases short and J 7 bases short, with 26 bases between. The CDR3 sequence is 17 residues long. Comments on this clone: Its antigen remains unidentified.

Overall study findings and caveats: Cytomegalovirus-associated status was assigned to 150 to 200 TCR beta chains.

Material: PBMCs. The chain carries TRBV7-2 and TRBJ1-2; D unclear. This clonotype was obtained from a man in his forties or fifties in good health and CMV-seropositive. The CDR3 loop reads CASSPPSLSGVGSGYTF. The CDR3 region has the DNA TGTGCCAGCAGCCCCCCCTCCCTATCCGGGGTGGGCTCTGGCTACACCTTC.